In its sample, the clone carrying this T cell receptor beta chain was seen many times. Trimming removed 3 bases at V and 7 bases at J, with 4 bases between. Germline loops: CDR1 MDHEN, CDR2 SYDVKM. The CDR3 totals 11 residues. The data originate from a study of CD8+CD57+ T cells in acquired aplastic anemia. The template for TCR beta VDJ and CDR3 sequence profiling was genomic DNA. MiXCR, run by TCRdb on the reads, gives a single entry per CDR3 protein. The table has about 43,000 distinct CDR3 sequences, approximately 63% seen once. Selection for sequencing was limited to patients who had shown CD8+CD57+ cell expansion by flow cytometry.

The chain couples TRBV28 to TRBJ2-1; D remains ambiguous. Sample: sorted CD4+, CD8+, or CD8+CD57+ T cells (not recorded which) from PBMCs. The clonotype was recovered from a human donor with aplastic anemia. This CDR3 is CASSFSNEQFF. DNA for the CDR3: TGTGCCAGCAGTTTTTCGAATGAGCAGTTCTTC.